Reported below is one T cell receptor beta chain. Using immunoSEQ multiplex PCR, the repertoire was profiled, and TCRdb retains in-frame clones only, with some absent. The sample includes just under 90,000 clones, 90% to 95% of them seen just once. The data belong to a study of blood T cell repertoires in COVID-19. Study overall: COVID-19 samples collected from the United States, Italy and Spain covered acute and convalescent phases.

The CDR3 covers 14 residues. J was trimmed by 6 bases and V by 5 bases; bases with no gene match: 5. The germline V gene has CDR1 SGHNT and CDR2 YENEEA. Sequencing used peripheral blood. The receptor comes from a man between 60 and 75 years old with acute or convalescent COVID-19. V gene TRBV11-3 combines with J gene TRBJ2-2, with 8 nucleotides matching TRBD1. In DNA form, the CDR3 reads TGTGCCAGCAGCGAACCGGACAGGGCCGGGGAGCTGTTTTTT. This encodes CASSEPDRAGELFF.